The source of this T cell receptor (beta chain) is a study of control samples from healthy donors and cancer patients. V dropped 0 bases and J dropped 6 bases, with 9 bases sitting between them. Germline V gene data show CDR1 as MNHEY and CDR2 as SVGEGT. The CDR3 is 13 amino acids. Generated by immunoSEQ multiplex PCR, the TCRdb table keeps only in-frame clones and is missing some. The repertoire holds 40,000 to 60,000 clones, with roughly 86% as singletons. The sequenced sample consisted of PBMCs. This TCR was sampled from a man aged 50-60 years with head and neck cancer. The genes are TRBV6-2 or TRBV6-3 and TRBJ2-7, with a tentative D call TRBD1 (6 bases). The CDR3 protein is CASSYSLQGEQYF. The CDR3 coding sequence is TGTGCCAGCAGTTACTCCCTACAGGGCGAGCAGTACTTC.